The 24 T cell receptor beta chains below all came from one sample that was sequenced in a study of response to subunit inactivated influenza vaccine. TCRdb ran MiXCR on the RT-PCR reads and lists one entry per CDR3 protein. The sample lists 700,000 to 800,000 distinct CDR3 sequences, 15% to 20% occurring once. The specimen was PBMCs from blood, collected around 5 days after vaccination. Receptors originate from a man aged 50-60 years who received an inactivated influenza vaccine.

In its sample, this clonotype was seen a few times. The gene calls are TRBV20-1 and TRBJ1-1; D unresolved. The CDR3 has 11 residues. V was trimmed by 3 bases and J by 5 bases, leaving 7 bases between them. The germline CDR1 and CDR2 sequences are DFQATT and SNEGSKA (reference sequence). The CDR3 reads CSARRETEAFF. CDR3 DNA sequence: TGCAGTGCTAGGAGGGAGACTGAAGCTTTCTTT.

The rearrangement links TRBV30 to TRBJ1-2; no definite D call. Germline values: CDR1 GTSNPN, CDR2 SVGIG (reference sequence). Trimming pared 6 bases from V and 8 bases from J, leaving 16 bases between. This CDR3 is 12 amino acids long. The CDR3 loop reads CACGREIGGYTF. The CDR3 DNA follows: TGTGCCTGTGGAAGAGAGATTGGGGGCTACACCTTC.

With respect to this clonotype: Relative to the germline gene, one junction end is altered; a read error may explain this. This chain joins TRBV5-1 and TRBJ2-7; D is unresolved. This CDR3 contains 13 residues. Looked up from germline, CDR1 is SGHRS and CDR2 is YFSETQ. The CDR3 protein is CASRQEGVSIQSF. For the CDR3, the DNA is TGCGCCAGCAGGCAAGAAGGTGTTTCAATTCAATCCTTC.

The table lists this clonotype with a few counts. The V gene is TRBV20-1, the J gene TRBJ2-1; no definite D call. V was trimmed by 3 bases and J by 0 bases, leaving 12 bases between them. The CDR3 has 15 residues. The germline V gene encodes CDR1 DFQATT and CDR2 SNEGSKA (reference sequence). The CDR3 protein is CSARSSEPSYNEQFF. CDR3 DNA sequence: TGCAGTGCTAGGTCTAGTGAACCCTCCTACAATGAGCAGTTCTTC.

Written as DNA, the CDR3 is TGTGCCAGCAGCGTTTCACAGGGGGCGATGAACACTGAAGCTTTCTTT. It is translated as CASSVSQGAMNTEAFF. The chain is built from TRBV9 and TRBJ1-1; 9 nucleotides match TRBD1. Trimming took 2 bases from V and 0 from J; bases not matched to a gene: 5. Looked up from germline, CDR1 is SGDLS and CDR2 is YYNGEE. The CDR3 is 16 residues long.

This clonotype showed up just a few times. The gene calls are TRBV29-1 and TRBJ1-1, with D unresolved. CDR1 SQVTM and CDR2 ANQGSEA come from the germline V gene. The length of the CDR3 is 13 residues. V was shortened by 7 bases and J by 4 bases, with 16 bases between the two germline ends. In DNA form, the CDR3 reads TGCAGCGCTTCACGGGATCGGGGCACTGAAGCTTTCTTT. This translates into CSASRDRGTEAFF.

This clonotype was picked up a small number of times. The J gene is TRBJ2-4, the V gene TRBV12-3 or TRBV12-4; D is undetermined. V was pared by 3 bases and J by 3 bases, with 15 bases between. The CDR3 is 16 amino acids. CDR3 residues: CASSLRPGFDKNIQYF. The CDR3 nucleotides are TGTGCCAGCAGTTTGAGGCCGGGTTTTGACAAAAACATTCAGTACTTC.

The gene calls are TRBV6-1 and TRBJ2-2; 11 nucleotides match TRBD1. The CDR3 contains 15 residues. Trimming cost V 8 bases and J 6 bases; bases outside gene matches: 8. Germline CDR1 MNHNS, CDR2 SASEGT. This CDR3 is CASHSGQGAAGELFF. In nucleotides, the CDR3 is TGTGCCAGCCATTCTGGACAGGGGGCCGCCGGGGAGCTGTTTTTT.

The genes are TRBV20-1 and TRBJ2-7, with 9 positions matching TRBD2. Per the germline V gene, CDR1 is DFQATT and CDR2 is SNEGSKA (reference sequence). The CDR3 contains 16 residues. Germline trimming cut 4 bases from V and 3 bases from J; bases unmatched to any gene: 13. This CDR3 reads CSANSLAGRQLYEQYF. The CDR3 region has the DNA TGCAGTGCTAATTCGCTAGCGGGACGACAACTCTACGAGCAGTACTTC.

Only a few counts were recorded for this clonotype. This rearrangement joins TRBV9 to TRBJ2-3; D is perhaps TRBD1 (5 bases). Germline CDR1 reads SGDLS; CDR2 reads YYNGEE. Trimming left V 0 bases short and J 6 bases short, with 17 bases between. This CDR3 has 16 amino acids. The CDR3, as DNA: TGTGCCAGCAGCGTAGGGGGTAACATCAAGGGGGATACGCAGTATTTT. It encodes CASSVGGNIKGDTQYF.

This clonotype has just a few counts. The chain is built from TRBV20-1 and TRBJ2-3; 9 nucleotides match TRBD2. There are 15 residues in the CDR3. Trimming removed 6 bases from V and 0 bases from J; junction bases left unmatched: 7. Per germline, CDR1 DFQATT and CDR2 SNEGSKA (reference sequence). CDR3: CSANLAGGSTDTQYF. For the CDR3, the DNA is TGCAGTGCCAATTTGGCGGGAGGGAGCACAGATACGCAGTATTTT.

V is TRBV4-3 and J is TRBJ2-1, with 12 bases lining up with TRBD2. Germline V gives CDR1 LGHNA, CDR2 YSLEER. The CDR3 consists of 17 residues. V lost 4 bases and J lost 7; bases outside the gene matches: 11. In nucleotides, the CDR3 is TGCGCCAGCAGCCGGCAGACTAGCGGGAGTCGTGATAATGAGCAGTTCTTC. This gives the protein CASSRQTSGSRDNEQFF.

This chain uses TRBV5-1 with TRBJ1-5; D gene unclear. The CDR3 has 13 amino acids. The germline V and J ends were trimmed by 1 base and 7 bases, with 9 bases remaining between them. From germline, CDR1 is SGHRS and CDR2 YFSETQ. DNA for the CDR3: TGCGCCAGCAGCTTGAACGCCGGGCAGCCCCAGCATTTT. Its protein is CASSLNAGQPQHF.

The chain joins TRBV2 to TRBJ2-5, with a weak D call TRBD1 (5 bases). The ends were cut back, 7 bases at V and 4 bases at J, with 13 bases in the middle. CDR1 is SNHLY and CDR2 is FYNNEI in the germline V gene. The CDR3 runs to 13 residues. CDR3 sequence (DNA): TGTGCCAGCACCGGAACAGGACGAGAGACCCAGTACTTC. It codes for CASTGTGRETQYF.

This clonotype has just a few counts. The rearrangement uses TRBV5-1 and TRBJ1-1; 8 bases align to TRBD1. J was trimmed by 5 bases and V by 0 bases; bases with no gene match: 6. The CDR3 runs to 15 residues. In germline, CDR1 is SGHRS, CDR2 YFSETQ. CDR3 sequence reads: CASSLASTGGTEAFF. DNA for the CDR3: TGCGCCAGCAGCTTGGCATCAACAGGGGGGACTGAAGCTTTCTTT.

In this sample, this clonotype turned up many times. The V gene is TRBV4-3, the J gene TRBJ2-7; D may be TRBD2 (6 bases). V was cut by 4 bases and J by 4 bases, with 17 bases left in between. The CDR3 consists of 15 residues. Germline V gene lookup returns CDR1 LGHNA and CDR2 YSLEER. The CDR3 reads CASSRGNGGVYEQYF. In DNA, the CDR3 is TGCGCCAGCAGCCGTGGAAATGGCGGGGTATACGAGCAGTACTTC.

The table lists this clonotype with a few counts. The J gene is TRBJ1-5, the V gene TRBV12-3 or TRBV12-4; possibly TRBD1 for D (6 bases). The CDR3 is made up of 15 amino acids. V was cut by 6 bases and J by 4 bases, with 16 bases left in between. The CDR3 nucleotides are TGTGCCAGCAGCACTAGGGTAGGGGGGAATCAGCCCCAGCATTTT. Its translation: CASSTRVGGNQPQHF.

This clonotype was observed many times. V usage is TRBV27 and J usage is TRBJ2-3; TRBD2 matches at 10 bases. The junction had 0 bases not matched to a gene; V was cut back by 5 bases and J by 1 base. Germline lookup yields CDR1 MNHEY and CDR2 SMNVEV (reference sequence). This CDR3 has 14 residues. The CDR3 loop reads CASSGLAGTDTQYF. CDR3 coding DNA: TGTGCCAGCAGTGGACTAGCGGGCACAGATACGCAGTATTTT.

This sequence joins TRBV12-3 or TRBV12-4 and TRBJ2-7; perhaps TRBD1 as D (5 bases). The V and J ends lost 5 bases and 3 bases respectively, with 20 bases between them. The CDR3 runs to 16 residues. As DNA, the CDR3 is TGTGCCAGCAGTCCTACCCCCCAGGGAATTGGCTACGAGCAGTACTTC. It specifies CASSPTPQGIGYEQYF.

The chain carries TRBV11-2 and TRBJ2-1; D unresolved. The germline V and J ends were trimmed by 1 base and 10 bases, with 11 bases remaining between them. The CDR3 totals 13 residues. Germline assignment: CDR1 SGHAT and CDR2 FQNNGV. CDR3 DNA sequence: TGTGCCAGCAGCTTAGGTACTATGTTCGAGCAGTTCTTC. Translated, it gives CASSLGTMFEQFF.

This clonotype has a count of ten or more. The rearrangement links TRBV6-1 to TRBJ1-1, with no clear D. Trimming took 3 bases from V and 5 from J, leaving 10 bases between them. Per the germline V gene, CDR1 is MNHNS and CDR2 is SASEGT. The CDR3 has 13 amino acids. CDR3 in amino acids: CASSEASRTEAFF. CDR3 nucleotides: TGTGCCAGCAGTGAGGCGTCGAGGACTGAAGCTTTCTTT.

This chain connects TRBV5-1 to TRBJ2-3, with D possibly TRBD1 on 6 matching bases. Germline V CDR1 and CDR2: SGHRS, YFSETQ. This CDR3 is built from 14 residues. V was pared by 9 bases and J by 0 bases, with 14 bases between. The CDR3 sequence: CATNQGPSTDTQYF. CDR3 coding DNA: TGCGCCACGAACCAGGGGCCTAGCACAGATACGCAGTATTTT.

This clonotype was detected many times. CDR3 bases: TGCAGCGTTGACAGGGGAGAGGACTATGGCTACACCTTC. Protein sequence: CSVDRGEDYGYTF. This chain connects TRBV29-1 to TRBJ1-2; D perhaps matches TRBD1 (6 bases). The ends were cut back, 3 bases at V and 3 bases at J, with 11 bases in the middle. CDR1 SQVTM and CDR2 ANQGSEA come from the germline V gene. This CDR3 has 13 residues. Using reference TRBV29-1 and TRBJ1-2 for the parts outside the CDR3, the full variable domain is SAVISQKPSRDICQRGTSLTIQCQVDSQVTMMFWYRQQPGQSLTLIATANQGSEATYESGFVIDKFPISRPNLTFSTLTVSNMSPEDSSIYLCSVDRGEDYGYTFGSGTRLTVV.

This chain links TRBV7-2 with TRBJ1-5; the D gene is possibly TRBD1 (6 bases). CDR1 is SGHTA and CDR2 is FQGNSA in the germline V gene. With 1 base removed from V and 6 bases from J, the gap between germline ends came to 13 bases. The CDR3 is made up of 15 amino acids. The CDR3 here is CASSLGPGEAQPQHF. The CDR3 DNA sequence: TGTGCCAGCAGCTTAGGGCCAGGGGAGGCTCAGCCCCAGCATTTT.